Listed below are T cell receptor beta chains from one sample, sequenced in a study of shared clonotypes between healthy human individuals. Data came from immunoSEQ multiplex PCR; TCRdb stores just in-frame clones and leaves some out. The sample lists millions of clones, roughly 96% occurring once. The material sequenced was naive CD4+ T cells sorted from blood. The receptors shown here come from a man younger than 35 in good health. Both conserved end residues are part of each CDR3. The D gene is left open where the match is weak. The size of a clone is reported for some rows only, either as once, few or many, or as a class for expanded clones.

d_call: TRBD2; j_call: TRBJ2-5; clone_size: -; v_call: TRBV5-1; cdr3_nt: TGCGCCAGCAGCGCAGGGACTACCCAAGAGACCCAGTACTTC; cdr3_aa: CASSAGTTQETQYF
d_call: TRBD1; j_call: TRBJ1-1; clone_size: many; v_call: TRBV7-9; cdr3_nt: TGTGCCAGCAGCTCGACAGGGGGCGGTAACACTGAAGCTTTCTTT; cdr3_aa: CASSSTGGGNTEAFF
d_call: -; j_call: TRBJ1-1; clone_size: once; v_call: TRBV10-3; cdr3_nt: TGTGCCATCAGTGACCCAGGGGCGAACACTGAAGCTTTCTTT; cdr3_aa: CAISDPGANTEAFF
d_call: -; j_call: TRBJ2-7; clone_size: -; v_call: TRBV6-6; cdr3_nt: TGTGCCAGCAGTTACAACGCAGGGTTCTACGAGCAGTACTTC; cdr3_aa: CASSYNAGFYEQYF
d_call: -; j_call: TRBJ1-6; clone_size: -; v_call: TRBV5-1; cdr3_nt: TGCGCCAGCAGCTTGGGTTCAACAGGTTCTCGTAATTCACCCCTCCACTTT; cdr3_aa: CASSLGSTGSRNSPLHF
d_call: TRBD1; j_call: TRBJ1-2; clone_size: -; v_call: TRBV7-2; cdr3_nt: TGTGCCAGCAGCCCACCAAGCCGGGACAGGGGGGGCTACACCTTC; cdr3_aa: CASSPPSRDRGGYTF
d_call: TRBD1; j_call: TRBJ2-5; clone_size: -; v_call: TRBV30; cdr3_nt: TGTGCCTGGAGTGTAGGCAGGGGGCGAGGGGAGACCCAGTACTTC; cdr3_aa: CAWSVGRGRGETQYF
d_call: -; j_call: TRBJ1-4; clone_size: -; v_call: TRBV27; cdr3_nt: TGTGCCAGCAGGTCCTACAGGGAAGGGAGTGAAAAACTGTTTTTT; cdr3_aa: CASRSYREGSEKLFF
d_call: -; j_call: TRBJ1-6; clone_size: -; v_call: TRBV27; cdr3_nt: TGTGCCAGCAGTTTACGGAGGGTTGCCTCACCCCTCCACTTT; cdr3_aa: CASSLRRVASPLHF
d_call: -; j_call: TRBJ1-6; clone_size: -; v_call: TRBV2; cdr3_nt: TGTGCCAGCAGTGAAGCAGCCGCCACGGTTTCACCCCTCCACTTT; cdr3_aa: CASSEAAATVSPLHF
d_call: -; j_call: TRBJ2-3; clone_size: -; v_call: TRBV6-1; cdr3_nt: TGTGCCACCCACGCAGGGGCTAGCACAGATACGCAGTATTTT; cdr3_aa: CATHAGASTDTQYF
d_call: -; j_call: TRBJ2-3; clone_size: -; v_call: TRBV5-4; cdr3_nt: TGTGCCAGCAGCTTGGCGTTGAGCACAGATACGCAGTATTTT; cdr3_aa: CASSLALSTDTQYF
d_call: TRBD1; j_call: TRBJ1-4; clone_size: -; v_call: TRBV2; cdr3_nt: TGTGCCAGTGACAGGGGACCTAATGAAAAACTGTTTTTT; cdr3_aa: CASDRGPNEKLFF
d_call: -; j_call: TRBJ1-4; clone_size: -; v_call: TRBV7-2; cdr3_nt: TGTGCCAGCAGGGGGGCGGGGCAGATTAATGAAAAACTGTTTTTT; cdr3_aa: CASRGAGQINEKLFF
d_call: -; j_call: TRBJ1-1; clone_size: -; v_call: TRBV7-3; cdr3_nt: TGTGCCAGCAGCCTCTCGGGGGGCAAGGTCACTGAAGCTTTCTTT; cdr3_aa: CASSLSGGKVTEAFF
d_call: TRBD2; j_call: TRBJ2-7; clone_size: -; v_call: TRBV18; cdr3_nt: TGTGCCAGCTCTCCCTTAGTCGGGACTAGTGAGTTCGAGCAGTACTTC; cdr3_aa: CASSPLVGTSEFEQYF
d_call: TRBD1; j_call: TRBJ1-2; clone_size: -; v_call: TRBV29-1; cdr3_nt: TGCAGCGTTGGGGACAGGGAGGACTATGGCTACACCTTC; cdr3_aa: CSVGDREDYGYTF
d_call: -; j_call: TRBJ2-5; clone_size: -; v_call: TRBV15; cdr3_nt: TGTGCCACCAGCCGGAGACAGGCTCAAGAGACCCAGTACTTC; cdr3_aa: CATSRRQAQETQYF
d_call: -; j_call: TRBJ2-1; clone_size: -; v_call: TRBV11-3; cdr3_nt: TGTGCCAGCAGCGCGTACCCCGAGCAGCAGTTCTTC; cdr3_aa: CASSAYPEQQFF
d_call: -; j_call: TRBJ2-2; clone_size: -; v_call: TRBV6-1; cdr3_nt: TGTGCCAGCAGTAGCCCTACCGGGGAGCTGTTTTTT; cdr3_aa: CASSSPTGELFF
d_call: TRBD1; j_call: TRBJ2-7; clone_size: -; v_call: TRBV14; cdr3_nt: TGTGCCAGCAGCCGGGGACAGTTGGGGTCCTACGAGCAGTACTTC; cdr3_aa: CASSRGQLGSYEQYF
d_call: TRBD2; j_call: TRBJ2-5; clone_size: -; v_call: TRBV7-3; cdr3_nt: TGTGCCAGCAGCCAGGGACTAGCGGGGGTGGAACGCGAGACCCAGTACTTC; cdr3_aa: CASSQGLAGVERETQYF
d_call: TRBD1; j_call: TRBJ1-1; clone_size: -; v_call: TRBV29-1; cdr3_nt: TGCAGCGTGAGGGGACAGGGAAACATGAACACTGAAGCTTTCTTT; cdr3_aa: CSVRGQGNMNTEAFF
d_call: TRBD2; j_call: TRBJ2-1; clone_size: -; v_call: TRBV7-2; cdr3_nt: TGTGCCAGCAGCCCGGTTGGGACTAGTGATGAGCAGTTCTTC; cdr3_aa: CASSPVGTSDEQFF
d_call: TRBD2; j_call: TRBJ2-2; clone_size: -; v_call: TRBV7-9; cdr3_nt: TGTGCCAGCAGCTTTGGACTAGCGGGCGCCGGGGAGCTGTTTTTT; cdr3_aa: CASSFGLAGAGELFF
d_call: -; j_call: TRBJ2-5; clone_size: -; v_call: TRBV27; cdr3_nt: TGTGCCAGCAGCTCCTTCGGTTTACTTCATCTTCCGCGGCAAGAGACCCAGTACTTC; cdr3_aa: CASSSFGLLHLPRQETQYF
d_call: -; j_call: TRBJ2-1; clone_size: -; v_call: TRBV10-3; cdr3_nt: TGTGCCATCAGTGAGAATCTACCCCCGTACAATGAGCAGTTCTTC; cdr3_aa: CAISENLPPYNEQFF
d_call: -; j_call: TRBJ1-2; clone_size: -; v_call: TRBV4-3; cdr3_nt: TGCGCCAGCAGCCAAGACACAGGGATATGGGAGAACTATGGCTACACCTTC; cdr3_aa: CASSQDTGIWENYGYTF
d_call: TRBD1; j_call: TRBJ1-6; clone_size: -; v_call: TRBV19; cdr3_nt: TGTGCCAGTACCCACAGGGGAAATTCACCCCTCCACTTT; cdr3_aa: CASTHRGNSPLHF
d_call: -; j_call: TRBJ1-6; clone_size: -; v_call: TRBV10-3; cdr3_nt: TGTGCCATCAGCCCCGAAAGGGATAATTCACCCCTCCACTTT; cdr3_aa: CAISPERDNSPLHF
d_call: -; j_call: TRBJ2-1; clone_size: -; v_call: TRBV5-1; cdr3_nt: TGCGCCAGCAGCTTGGAGGTTTCGGGAGACTCCTACAATGAGCAGTTCTTC; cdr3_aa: CASSLEVSGDSYNEQFF
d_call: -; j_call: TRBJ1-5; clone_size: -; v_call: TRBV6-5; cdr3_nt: TGTGCCAGCAGTTACACAGGAGGGAGCAATCAGCCCCAGCATTTT; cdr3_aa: CASSYTGGSNQPQHF
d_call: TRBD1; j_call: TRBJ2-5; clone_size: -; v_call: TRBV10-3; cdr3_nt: TGTGCCATCAGTGAGGGAGACAGGGGACAAGAGACCCAGTACTTC; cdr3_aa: CAISEGDRGQETQYF
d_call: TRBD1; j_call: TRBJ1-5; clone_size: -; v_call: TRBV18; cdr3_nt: TGTGCCAGCTCACCACTCCCCTTGACAGGGGGCAATCAGCCCCAGCATTTT; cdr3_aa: CASSPLPLTGGNQPQHF
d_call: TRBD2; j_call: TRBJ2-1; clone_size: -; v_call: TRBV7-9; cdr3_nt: TGTGCCAGCAGCTTAGAGAGCGGGGCCTACAATGAGCAGTTCTTC; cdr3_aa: CASSLESGAYNEQFF
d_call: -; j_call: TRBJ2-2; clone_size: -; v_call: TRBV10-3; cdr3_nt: TGTGCCATCAGTGAGCCGCGACAGGTACCCGGGGAGCTGTTTTTT; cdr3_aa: CAISEPRQVPGELFF
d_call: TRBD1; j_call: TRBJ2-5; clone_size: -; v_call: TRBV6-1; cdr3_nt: TGTGCCAGCAGTGAGGGGACAGGGAGCGGGACCCAGTACTTC; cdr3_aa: CASSEGTGSGTQYF
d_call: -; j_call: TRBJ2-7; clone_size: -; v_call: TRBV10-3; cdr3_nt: TGTGCCATCAGTGAGTCGACTCTGAGGGGGCAGTACTTC; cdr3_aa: CAISESTLRGQYF
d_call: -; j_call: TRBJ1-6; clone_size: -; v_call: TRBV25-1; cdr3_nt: TGTGCCAGCAGTGAGGGATGGGGCCCCCTCCACTTT; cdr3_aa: CASSEGWGPLHF
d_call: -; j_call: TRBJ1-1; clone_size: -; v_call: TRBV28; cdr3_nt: TGTGCCAGCAGTTTAGTGAGCCTGAACACTGAAGCTTTCTTT; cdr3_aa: CASSLVSLNTEAFF
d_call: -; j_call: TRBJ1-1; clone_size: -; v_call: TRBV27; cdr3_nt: TGTGCCAGCAGTTTAAATCGTGTGGCTTTGAACACTGAAGCTTTCTTT; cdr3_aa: CASSLNRVALNTEAFF
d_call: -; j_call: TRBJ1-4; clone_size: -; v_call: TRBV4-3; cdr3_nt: TGCGCCAGCAGCCTCGCCAGGGGCTGGGGCGAAAAACTGTTTTTT; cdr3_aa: CASSLARGWGEKLFF
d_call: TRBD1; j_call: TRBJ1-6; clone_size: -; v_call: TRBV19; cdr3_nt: TGTGCCAGTAGTATACAGGGGGCGAATTCACCCCTCCACTTT; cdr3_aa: CASSIQGANSPLHF
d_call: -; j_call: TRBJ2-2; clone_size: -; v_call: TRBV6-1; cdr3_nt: TGTGCCAGCAAAGAGGGTTTCACCGGGGAGCTGTTTTTT; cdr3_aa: CASKEGFTGELFF
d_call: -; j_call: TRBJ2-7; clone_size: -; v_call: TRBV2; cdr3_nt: TGTGCCAGCAGTCTGGGCCGAGCCTACGAGCAGTACTTC; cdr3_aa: CASSLGRAYEQYF
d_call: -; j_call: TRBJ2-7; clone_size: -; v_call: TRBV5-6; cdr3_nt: TGTGCCAGCAGCTTGACTAAAACTGGGACCTACGAGCAGTACTTC; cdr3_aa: CASSLTKTGTYEQYF
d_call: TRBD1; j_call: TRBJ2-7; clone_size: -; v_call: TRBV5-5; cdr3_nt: TGTGCCAGCAGCTTGGTGGACAGGGCCCAGCAGTACTTC; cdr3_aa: CASSLVDRAQQYF
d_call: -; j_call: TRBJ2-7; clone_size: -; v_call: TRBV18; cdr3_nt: TGTGCCAGCTCACCGGGCAGAATAGGTTACGAGCAGTACTTC; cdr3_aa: CASSPGRIGYEQYF
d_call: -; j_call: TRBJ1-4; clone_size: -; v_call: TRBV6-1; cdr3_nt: TGTGCCAGCAGTGAGCGGGTTGCAACTAATGAAAAACTGTTTTTT; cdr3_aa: CASSERVATNEKLFF
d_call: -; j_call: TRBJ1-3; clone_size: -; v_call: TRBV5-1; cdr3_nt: TGCGCCAGCAGTTTTGACGGAAGCTCTGGAAACACCATATATTTT; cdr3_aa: CASSFDGSSGNTIYF
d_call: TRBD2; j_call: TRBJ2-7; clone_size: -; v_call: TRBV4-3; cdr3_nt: TGCGCCAGCAGCCAAGAGATCGGGGGGGGAGAGCAGTACTTC; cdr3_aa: CASSQEIGGGEQYF